These 2 T cell receptor beta chains were all obtained from the same sample, sequenced in a study of blood T cell repertoires in COVID-19 (TCRdb year 2020). Library construction relied on the immunoSEQ multiplex PCR assay. In its TCRdb copy, this immuneACCESS table keeps in-frame sequences only and misses some clones. Where compared with another copy, unresolved V genes explain less than half of these, and the others have no known cause. This sample gives 45,000 to 75,000 clones in total; 85% to 90% of them show up just once. More than 4.5% of the sample is in the top ten clones. What was sequenced was peripheral blood. All receptors come from a man in his sixties with acute or convalescent COVID-19.

This rearrangement joins TRBV13 to TRBJ2-1, with 7 bases aligning to TRBD2. Trimming at V came to 5 bases and at J to 4 bases, leaving 2 bases not matched to a gene. Germline V lookup: CDR1 PRHDT, CDR2 FYEKMQ (reference sequence). The CDR3 has 13 amino acids. The CDR3 DNA is TGTGCCAGCAGCGCGGGGGTTTACAATGAGCAGTTCTTC. It is translated as CASSAGVYNEQFF.

The chain carries TRBV18 and TRBJ1-1, with 8 bases lining up with TRBD1. Germline trimming cut 3 bases from V and 5 bases from J; bases unmatched to any gene: 2. There are 13 residues in the CDR3. Germline V CDR1 and CDR2: KGHSH, LQKENI. The CDR3 protein is CASSPTGATEAFF. The DNA of the CDR3 is TGTGCCAGCTCACCGACAGGGGCGACTGAAGCTTTCTTT.